Sequencing of this T cell receptor beta chain was carried out in a study of read filtering for tumor transcriptome and immune sequencing. Ten or more counts support this clonotype. From around 440 ng of RNA, a library with molecular barcoded alpha/delta and beta/gamma adaptors was made. MiXCR was run by TCRdb on the reads, yielding one entry per CDR3 protein. Of about 30,000 distinct CDR3 sequences listed, roughly 18% are singletons. The CDR3 runs to 15 residues. Trimming stripped 5 bases from V and 3 bases from J, with 13 bases between. The chain recombines TRBV12-3 or TRBV12-4 with TRBJ1-4, with D possibly being TRBD1 (6 bases). The TCR was taken from a donor aged 40 or older with multiple myeloma. Sequencing was done on a sample of a population of CD138-negative cells sorted from bone marrow. CDR3 nucleotides: TGTGCCAGCAGTCCCCCAGGGGCAGCTAATGAAAAACTGTTTTTT. The encoded protein is CASSPPGAANEKLFF.